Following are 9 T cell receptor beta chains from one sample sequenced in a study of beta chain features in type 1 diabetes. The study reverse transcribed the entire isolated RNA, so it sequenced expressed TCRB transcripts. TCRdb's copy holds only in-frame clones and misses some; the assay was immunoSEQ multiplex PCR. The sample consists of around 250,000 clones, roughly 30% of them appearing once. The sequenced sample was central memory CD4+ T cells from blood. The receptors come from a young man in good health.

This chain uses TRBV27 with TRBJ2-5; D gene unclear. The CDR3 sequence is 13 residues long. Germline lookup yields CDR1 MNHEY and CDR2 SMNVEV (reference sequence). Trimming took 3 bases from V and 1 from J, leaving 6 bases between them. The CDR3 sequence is CASSFSPQETQYF. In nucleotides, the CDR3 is TGTGCCAGCAGTTTCAGCCCCCAAGAGACCCAGTACTTC.

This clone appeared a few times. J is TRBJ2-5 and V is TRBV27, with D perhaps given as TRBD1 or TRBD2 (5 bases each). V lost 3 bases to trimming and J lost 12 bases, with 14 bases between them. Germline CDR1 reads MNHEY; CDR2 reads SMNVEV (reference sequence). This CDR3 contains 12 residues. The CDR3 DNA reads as TGTGCCAGCAGTTTCCTTTCCGGGACGGAGTACTTC. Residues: CASSFLSGTEYF.

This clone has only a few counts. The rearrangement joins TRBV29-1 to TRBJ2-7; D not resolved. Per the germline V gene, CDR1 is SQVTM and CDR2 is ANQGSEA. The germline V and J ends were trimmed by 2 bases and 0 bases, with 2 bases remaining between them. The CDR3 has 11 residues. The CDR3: CSVERSYEQYF. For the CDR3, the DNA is TGCAGCGTTGAACGCTCCTACGAGCAGTACTTC.

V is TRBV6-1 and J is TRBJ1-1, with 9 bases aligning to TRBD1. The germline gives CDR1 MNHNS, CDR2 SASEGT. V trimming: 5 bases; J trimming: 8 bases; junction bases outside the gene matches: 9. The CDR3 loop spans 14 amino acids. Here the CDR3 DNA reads TGTGCCAGCAGTTCCCCGGACAGGGGACTAGAAGCTTTCTTT. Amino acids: CASSSPDRGLEAFF.

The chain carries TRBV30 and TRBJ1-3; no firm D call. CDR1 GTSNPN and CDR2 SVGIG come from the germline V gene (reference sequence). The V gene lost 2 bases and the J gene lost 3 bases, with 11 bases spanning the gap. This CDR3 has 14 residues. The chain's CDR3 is CAWSSQKNGNTIYF. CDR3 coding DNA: TGTGCCTGGAGTTCCCAGAAAAATGGAAACACCATATATTTT.

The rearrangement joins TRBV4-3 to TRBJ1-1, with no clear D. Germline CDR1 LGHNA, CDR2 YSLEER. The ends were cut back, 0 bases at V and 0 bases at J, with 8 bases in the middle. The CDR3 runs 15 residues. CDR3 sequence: CASSQDWRLNTEAFF. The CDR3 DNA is TGCGCCAGCAGCCAAGATTGGCGGTTGAACACTGAAGCTTTCTTT.

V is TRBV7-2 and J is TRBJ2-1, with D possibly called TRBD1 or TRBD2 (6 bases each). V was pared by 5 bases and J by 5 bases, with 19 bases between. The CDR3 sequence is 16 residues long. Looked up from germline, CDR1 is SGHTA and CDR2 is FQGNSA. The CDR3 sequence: CASSPGSGASNNEQFF. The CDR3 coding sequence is TGTGCCAGCAGCCCCGGGTCGGGGGCCAGTAACAATGAGCAGTTCTTC.

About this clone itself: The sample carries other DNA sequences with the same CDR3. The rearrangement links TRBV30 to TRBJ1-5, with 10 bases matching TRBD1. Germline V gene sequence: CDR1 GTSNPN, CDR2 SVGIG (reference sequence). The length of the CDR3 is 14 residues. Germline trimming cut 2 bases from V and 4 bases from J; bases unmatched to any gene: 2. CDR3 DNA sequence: TGTGCCTGGAGTAGGACAGGGGGAAATCAGCCCCAGCATTTT. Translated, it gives CAWSRTGGNQPQHF. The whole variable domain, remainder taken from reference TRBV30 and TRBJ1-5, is SQTIHQWPATLVQPVGSPLSLECTVEGTSNPNLYWYRQAAGRGLQLLFYSVGIGQISSEVPQNLSASRPQDRQFILSSKKLLLSDSGFYLCAWSRTGGNQPQHFGDGTRLSIL.

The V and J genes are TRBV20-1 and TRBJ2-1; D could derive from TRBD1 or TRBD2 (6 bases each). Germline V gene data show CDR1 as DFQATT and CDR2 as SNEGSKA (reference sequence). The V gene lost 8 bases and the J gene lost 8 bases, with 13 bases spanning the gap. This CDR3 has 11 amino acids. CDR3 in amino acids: CSPLGGDEQFF. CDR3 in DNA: TGCAGTCCCCTGGGGGGCGATGAGCAGTTCTTC.